Below, 25 T cell receptor beta chains from the same sample are listed, as sequenced in a study of blood T cell repertoires in COVID-19. Repertoires were generated with immunoSEQ multiplex PCR, while TCRdb's copy carries only in-frame clones and drops some. The repertoire holds roughly 190,000 clones, with around 85% as singletons. Sequences were obtained from peripheral blood. The receptors here all came from an older woman with COVID-19, enrolled during active disease.

The chain uses TRBV4-1 and TRBJ1-4, with 7 bases aligning to TRBD1. The CDR3 loop spans 17 amino acids. The V segment lost 1 base and the J segment 8 bases; nucleotides outside the gene matches: 13. Germline CDR1 is MGHRA and CDR2 is YSYEKL. This chain's CDR3 is CASSQAGLDRVKEKLFF. The CDR3 region has the DNA TGCGCCAGCAGCCAAGCTGGCCTCGACAGGGTTAAGGAAAAACTGTTTTTT.

The gene calls are TRBV28 and TRBJ2-1; 10 bases are shared with TRBD1. This CDR3 is built from 14 residues. In germline, CDR1 is MDHEN, CDR2 SYDVKM. J gave up 8 bases and V 8 bases, and 9 bases lay outside the gene matches. CDR3: CASASDRGFDEQFF. CDR3 nucleotides: TGTGCCAGCGCATCGGACAGGGGGTTCGATGAGCAGTTCTTC.

The chain is built from TRBV11-2 and TRBJ2-1; the match to TRBD2 covers 14 bases. Germline CDR1 SGHAT, CDR2 FQNNGV. CDR3 length equals 16 residues. J lost 9 bases, V lost 0 bases, and 4 bases had no gene match. The CDR3 DNA sequence: TGTGCCAGCAGCTTAGAAGGACTAGCGGGAGGAAGTGAGCAGTTCTTC. Amino acids: CASSLEGLAGGSEQFF.

The chain is built from TRBV20-1 and TRBJ2-7, with 7 nucleotides matching TRBD2. Per germline, CDR1 DFQATT and CDR2 SNEGSKA (reference sequence). Trimming cost V 2 bases and J 7 bases; bases outside gene matches: 2. The CDR3 runs to 11 residues. The CDR3 DNA follows: TGCAGTGCTAGACTCGGGGGGGAGCAGTACTTC. The encoded protein is CSARLGGEQYF.

This clone was seen a single time. CDR3 DNA sequence: TGCGCCAGCAGCCCCGGGGGTGAGGCTTTCTTT. This translates into CASSPGGEAFF. This chain joins TRBV5-1 and TRBJ1-1; TRBD1 is a possible D gene (5 bases). V shed 4 bases and J shed 11 bases, with 12 bases lying between them. The V gene's germline CDR1 is SGHRS and CDR2 YFSETQ. The CDR3 runs to 11 residues.

This sequence joins TRBV30 and TRBJ1-1; 7 nucleotides align to TRBD1. Trimming cost V 0 bases and J 5 bases; bases outside gene matches: 6. The CDR3 totals 14 residues. Germline CDR1 GTSNPN, CDR2 SVGIG (reference sequence). The CDR3 loop reads CAWSVNRGGTEAFF. In DNA form, the CDR3 reads TGTGCCTGGAGTGTTAACAGGGGAGGTACTGAAGCTTTCTTT.

The gene calls are TRBV7-3 and TRBJ1-1; D might be TRBD1 (6 bases). CDR1 SGHTA and CDR2 FQGTGA come from the germline V gene. The length of the CDR3 is 14 residues. Trimming shortened V by 4 bases and J by 0 bases, and 9 bases separated the two germline ends. Here the CDR3 reads CASSSQGLNTEAFF. The CDR3 nucleotides read TGTGCCAGCAGCTCACAGGGATTGAACACTGAAGCTTTCTTT.

The J gene is TRBJ1-5, the V gene TRBV10-3; 8 bases line up with TRBD1. Germline CDR1 reads ENHRY; CDR2 reads SYGVKD. The CDR3 length is 14 residues. J lost 7 bases, V lost 5 bases, and 7 bases had no gene match. CDR3 in amino acids: CAISKDRAYQPQHF. CDR3 in DNA: TGTGCCATCAGTAAGGACAGGGCATACCAGCCCCAGCATTTT.

This rearrangement joins TRBV6-5 to TRBJ2-7, with D tentatively TRBD1 (6 bases). This CDR3 is built from 16 residues. From germline, CDR1 is MNHEY and CDR2 SVGAGI. V lost 0 bases, J lost 7 bases, and 19 bases lay in between. The CDR3 protein is CASSYSILQGAREQYF. The CDR3 DNA sequence: TGTGCCAGCAGTTACTCGATTTTACAGGGCGCAAGGGAGCAGTACTTC.

The V gene is TRBV10-3, the J gene TRBJ2-7; tentative D call: TRBD2 (5 bases). With 0 bases removed from V and 3 bases from J, the gap between germline ends came to 9 bases. Germline V CDR1 and CDR2: ENHRY, SYGVKD. This CDR3 has 14 amino acids. CDR3 nucleotide sequence: TGTGCCATCAGTGAGTCGAGGGCCGACTACGAGCAGTACTTC. This codes for CAISESRADYEQYF.

This clone was observed once. The chain uses TRBV9 and TRBJ2-7; TRBD2 aligns across 12 bases. The junction had 6 bases not matched to a gene; V was cut back by 0 bases and J by 5 bases. CDR1 is SGDLS and CDR2 is YYNGEE in the germline V gene. The CDR3 spans 16 residues. The CDR3 reads CASSVGKLAGGDEQYF. The CDR3 DNA reads TGTGCCAGCAGCGTAGGAAAACTAGCGGGAGGCGACGAGCAGTACTTC.

There are a few counts of this clone. This sequence joins TRBV11-1 and TRBJ2-1; D possibly corresponds to TRBD1 (6 bases). Looked up from germline, CDR1 is SGHAT and CDR2 is FQDESV (reference sequence). V gave up 4 bases and J gave up 1 base, with 14 bases separating them. The CDR3 loop spans 16 amino acids. The CDR3 sequence is CASSSTGTRSYNEQFF. For the CDR3, the DNA is TGTGCCAGCAGCTCAACCGGGACACGATCCTACAATGAGCAGTTCTTC.

The chain joins TRBV4-3 to TRBJ2-3; 11 positions agree with TRBD2. The CDR3 totals 17 residues. V lost 0 bases to trimming and J lost 3 bases; unmatched junction nucleotides: 5. CDR1 and CDR2 from the germline V gene are LGHNA and YSLEER. The CDR3 sequence: CASSQEAASGRTDTQYF. CDR3 bases: TGCGCCAGCAGCCAAGAAGCGGCTAGCGGGAGGACAGATACGCAGTATTTT.

CDR3 nucleotide sequence: TGTGCCACCAGTGATGTAGACAGGGTCGTAGATACGCAGTATTTT. This encodes CATSDVDRVVDTQYF. This sequence joins TRBV24-1 and TRBJ2-3, with 7 bases identical to TRBD1. There are 15 residues in the CDR3. V shed 3 bases and J 5 bases; nucleotides not matched to a gene: 7. The germline CDR1 and CDR2 sequences are KGHDR and SFDVKD.

The chain uses TRBV4-2 and TRBJ1-3; the D is unclear. Germline CDR1 reads LGHNA; CDR2 reads YNFKEQ. Trimming stripped 1 base from V and 0 bases from J, with 16 bases between. This CDR3 has 18 amino acids. The CDR3 protein is CASSQGPLYRSSGNTIYF. CDR3 sequence (DNA): TGTGCCAGCAGCCAAGGCCCCCTATATAGGAGCTCTGGAAACACCATATATTTT.

The chain carries TRBV19 and TRBJ2-4; the match to TRBD1 covers 7 bases. V was pared by 3 bases and J by 8 bases, with 7 bases of the junction left unmatched. The CDR3 sequence is 14 residues long. Germline V lookup: CDR1 LNHDA, CDR2 SQIVND (reference sequence). DNA for the CDR3: TGTGCCAGTAGTATCAACGACAGGGTCGACATTCAGTACTTC. Amino acid sequence: CASSINDRVDIQYF. The whole variable domain, filled in from reference TRBV19 and TRBJ2-4, reads DGGITQSPKYLFRKEGQNVTLSCEQNLNHDAMYWYRQDPGQGLRLIYYSQIVNDFQKGDIAEGYSVSREKKESFPLTVTSAQKNPTAFYLCASSINDRVDIQYFGAGTRLSVL.

V gene TRBV6-6 combines with J gene TRBJ1-5; TRBD1 matches 8 bases. The CDR3 has 14 residues. V was pared by 6 bases and J by 3 bases, with 4 bases of the junction left unmatched. CDR1 and CDR2 from the germline V gene are MNHNY and SVGAGI (reference sequence). This CDR3 is CASSPDRANQPQHF. The CDR3 DNA reads TGTGCCAGCAGCCCGGACAGGGCCAATCAGCCCCAGCATTTT.

The chain has TRBV19 and TRBJ1-5, with D hard to call. This CDR3 spans 12 amino acids. Germline V gives CDR1 LNHDA, CDR2 SQIVND (reference sequence). V was pared by 5 bases and J by 3 bases, with 5 bases between. The DNA of the CDR3 is TGTGCCAGTAGTCTGTACAATCAGCCCCAGCATTTT. The encoded protein is CASSLYNQPQHF.

V usage is TRBV18 and J usage is TRBJ2-5, with 7 bases fitting TRBD2. The CDR3 covers 15 residues. The V segment lost 2 bases and the J segment 3 bases; nucleotides outside the gene matches: 6. Germline V gives CDR1 KGHSH, CDR2 LQKENI. CDR3 DNA: TGTGCCAGCTCACCAAGGGCGGGAGTAAAAGAGACCCAGTACTTC. Protein sequence: CASSPRAGVKETQYF. Complete variable domain (other parts from reference TRBV18 and TRBJ2-5): NAGVMQNPRHLVRRRGQEARLRCSPMKGHSHVYWYRQLPEEGLKFMVYLQKENIIDESGMPKERFSAEFPKEGPSILRIQQVVRGDSAAYFCASSPRAGVKETQYFGPGTRLLVL.

This clone was found once. The chain uses TRBV18 and TRBJ2-7; TRBD1 matches at 7 bases. Losses at the gene ends were 2 bases for V and 6 bases for J; bases not matched to a gene: 7. Germline V gives CDR1 KGHSH, CDR2 LQKENI. This CDR3 is 14 amino acids long. The CDR3 reads CASSPKGAEGEQYF. CDR3 nucleotides: TGTGCCAGCTCACCAAAGGGGGCGGAAGGCGAGCAGTACTTC.

The gene calls are TRBV7-2 and TRBJ1-2; TRBD1 matches at 7 bases. This CDR3 comprises 13 residues. The germline V gene has CDR1 SGHTA and CDR2 FQGNSA. Trimming took 3 bases from V and 8 from J; bases not matched to a gene: 6. CDR3 coding DNA: TGTGCCAGCAGCTTCAACTTGGACAGGGGCTACACCTTC. Translation gives CASSFNLDRGYTF.

J is TRBJ1-1 and V is TRBV6-2 or TRBV6-3; weak D call: TRBD1 (5 bases). The germline V and J ends were trimmed by 5 bases and 5 bases, with 18 bases remaining between them. The CDR3 is 15 residues long. The V gene's germline CDR1 is MNHEY and CDR2 SVGEGT. The CDR3 bases are TGTGCCAGCAGTAAGGATGGGGTTCGGGGGACTGAAGCTTTCTTT. This encodes CASSKDGVRGTEAFF.

The chain has TRBV4-2 and TRBJ2-3; D is undetermined. The germline gives CDR1 LGHNA, CDR2 YNFKEQ. CDR3 length: 14 residues. V lost 1 base, J lost 1 base, and 6 bases lay in between. The CDR3 coding sequence is TGTGCCAGCAGCCAAGTTGGCCGCACAGATACGCAGTATTTT. Residues: CASSQVGRTDTQYF.

The V gene is TRBV5-1, the J gene TRBJ1-1; D perhaps matches TRBD1 (5 bases). The germline CDR1 and CDR2 sequences are SGHRS and YFSETQ. The length of the CDR3 is 14 residues. V lost 4 bases, J lost 2 bases, and 12 bases lay in between. The chain's CDR3 is CASSGGSLNTEAFF. The CDR3 region has the DNA TGCGCCAGCAGCGGGGGGTCTCTTAACACTGAAGCTTTCTTT.

V usage is TRBV18 and J usage is TRBJ1-5; 8 positions match TRBD1. The CDR3 covers 17 residues. The ends lost 3 bases at V and 0 bases at J; junction bases unmatched: 7. Germline V CDR1 and CDR2: KGHSH, LQKENI. The DNA of the CDR3 is TGTGCCAGCTCACCCGGGACAGGAGTGAATAGCAATCAGCCCCAGCATTTT. The encoded protein is CASSPGTGVNSNQPQHF.